Following are 24 T cell receptor beta chains from one sample sequenced in a study of T cell changes during pregnancy in multiple sclerosis. Sequenced by immunoSEQ multiplex PCR; TCRdb stores in-frame clones only, minus some. This table holds about 60,000 clones, 92% found once. The sample was peripheral blood, taken in the first trimester of pregnancy. The receptors were gathered from a female donor with multiple sclerosis, enrolled in a pregnancy study.

DNA for the CDR3: TGCGCCAGCAGCGGCTGGACTAGCGGGACTAGCACAGATACGCAGTATTTT. Encoded protein: CASSGWTSGTSTDTQYF. The genes are TRBV5-1 and TRBJ2-3, with TRBD2 matching 12 bases. This CDR3 has 17 residues. Trimming removed 4 bases from V and 0 bases from J; junction bases left unmatched: 6. Per germline, CDR1 SGHRS and CDR2 YFSETQ.

This chain connects TRBV5-1 to TRBJ1-4, with a tentative D call TRBD1 (5 bases). This CDR3 spans 14 amino acids. CDR1 and CDR2 from the germline V gene are SGHRS and YFSETQ. Trimming took off 0 bases at V and 4 bases at J, with 7 bases between the two ends. The CDR3 DNA reads as TGCGCCAGCAGCTTGGGACAGAGTAATGAAAAACTGTTTTTT. Its translation is CASSLGQSNEKLFF.

CDR3 loop: CASGGALTYEQYF. The CDR3, as DNA: TGTGCCAGCGGCGGGGCGCTAACCTACGAGCAGTACTTC. This chain links TRBV7-2 with TRBJ2-7; TRBD2 might be the D (6 bases). Germline CDR1 and CDR2: SGHTA and FQGNSA. V lost 8 bases, J lost 2 bases, and 13 bases lay in between. CDR3 length equals 13 residues.

This clone was detected once. The V call is TRBV15, the J call TRBJ2-7; 8 bases agree with TRBD2. V shed 5 bases and J 6 bases; nucleotides not matched to a gene: 15. Per germline, CDR1 LNHNV and CDR2 YYDKDF (reference sequence). The CDR3 totals 16 residues. The CDR3 nucleotides read TGTGCCACCAGCCCCGGGGGCGTAGCGGGACAAACCGAGCAGTACTTC. The encoded protein is CATSPGGVAGQTEQYF.

The chain employs TRBV4-3 and TRBJ2-4; D ambiguous. Trimming took 3 bases from V and 0 from J, leaving 6 bases between them. In germline, CDR1 is LGHNA, CDR2 YSLEER. The CDR3 extends over 14 amino acids. CDR3 nucleotides: TGCGCCAGCAGCCAGCTAGGAGCCAAAAACATTCAGTACTTC. Its protein product is CASSQLGAKNIQYF.

The chain uses TRBV29-1 and TRBJ2-2, with 8 bases matching TRBD2. Trimming removed 4 bases from V and 0 bases from J; junction bases left unmatched: 4. The CDR3 extends over 15 amino acids. Germline CDR1 is SQVTM and CDR2 is ANQGSEA. In DNA, the CDR3 is TGCAGCGTTGGAAAACTAGCGGCGAACACCGGGGAGCTGTTTTTT. Protein sequence: CSVGKLAANTGELFF.

The genes are TRBV7-2 and TRBJ2-5, with TRBD2 as a possible D gene (6 bases). Between the trimmed V and J ends, which lost 4 bases and 1 base, there was a span of 13 bases. The length of the CDR3 is 15 residues. CDR1 SGHTA and CDR2 FQGNSA come from the germline V gene. The CDR3 coding sequence is TGTGCCAGCAGCTGGACGGGACTCCGCCAAGAGACCCAGTACTTC. Amino acids: CASSWTGLRQETQYF.

V gene TRBV21-1 combines with J gene TRBJ2-1; the DNA was not used to check the table's D call, TRBD2. TRBV21-1 is shown as a pseudogene. The length of the CDR3 is 18 residues. This CDR3 is CASSKYLPGLAGLNEQFF. DNA of the CDR3: TGTGCCAGCAGCAAGTATTTACCGGGACTAGCGGGGCTTAATGAGCAGTTCTTC.

J is TRBJ2-1 and V is TRBV18; a weak D match, TRBD2 (5 bases). Trimming left V 3 bases short and J 10 bases short, with 22 bases between. The CDR3 has 16 amino acids. Looked up from germline, CDR1 is KGHSH and CDR2 is LQKENI. For the CDR3, the DNA is TGTGCCAGCTCACCCCCCCCGGACTCGAGTTTCGGGGAGCAGTTCTTC. It encodes CASSPPPDSSFGEQFF.

The V call is TRBV5-5, the J call TRBJ1-1, with D perhaps matching TRBD1 (6 bases). With 5 bases removed from V and 1 base from J, the gap between germline ends came to 15 bases. Germline values: CDR1 SGHKS, CDR2 YYEKEE (reference sequence). This CDR3 contains 15 residues. The CDR3 region has the DNA TGTGCCAGCAGGTTACTACAGGGACCGAACACTGAAGCTTTCTTT. Residues: CASRLLQGPNTEAFF.

This sequence joins TRBV7-2 and TRBJ2-3; 9 bases align to TRBD2. Germline values: CDR1 SGHTA, CDR2 FQGNSA. The CDR3 runs 15 residues. J lost 1 base, V lost 5 bases, and 4 bases had no gene match. This CDR3 is CASSPTSGGTDTQYF. CDR3 bases: TGTGCCAGCAGCCCGACTAGCGGAGGCACAGATACGCAGTATTTT.

The chain links TRBV4-2 to TRBJ1-3; a possible D gene is TRBD1 (6 bases). CDR1 and CDR2 from the germline V gene are LGHNA and YNFKEQ. This CDR3 spans 14 amino acids. V was shortened by 5 bases and J by 4 bases, with 12 bases between the two germline ends. CDR3 loop: CASSDGTIGNTIYF. The CDR3 nucleotides are TGTGCCAGCAGCGACGGGACAATCGGAAACACCATATATTTT.

This clone has only one observation. The rearrangement uses TRBV15 and TRBJ2-2; no reliable D call. The CDR3 contains 13 residues. Germline loops: CDR1 LNHNV, CDR2 YYDKDF (reference sequence). The V and J ends lost 8 bases and 6 bases respectively, with 13 bases between them. In nucleotides, the CDR3 is TGTGCCACCCAGAAAGATCGGGCCGGGGAGCTGTTTTTT. It specifies CATQKDRAGELFF.

The chain couples TRBV5-1 to TRBJ2-2, with a tentative D call TRBD2 (5 bases). CDR3 length equals 14 residues. CDR1 and CDR2 (germline): SGHRS, YFSETQ. Trimming removed 1 base at V and 2 bases at J, with 6 bases between. The CDR3 sequence: CASSLRLNTGELFF. The CDR3 DNA follows: TGCGCCAGCAGCTTGAGACTAAACACCGGGGAGCTGTTTTTT.

This clone turned up a few times. V gene TRBV19 combines with J gene TRBJ1-5; D not certain. The CDR3 covers 12 residues. Trimming took off 5 bases at V and 6 bases at J, with 8 bases between the two ends. The germline V gene encodes CDR1 LNHDA and CDR2 SQIVND (reference sequence). The CDR3 coding sequence is TGTGCCAGTAGTCTTGGGAGTCAGCCCCAGCATTTT. Translated: CASSLGSQPQHF.

The chain links TRBV9 to TRBJ2-7; 7 nucleotides agree with TRBD2. The junction had 6 bases not matched to a gene; V was cut back by 0 bases and J by 3 bases. The CDR3 extends over 15 amino acids. In germline, CDR1 is SGDLS, CDR2 YYNGEE. This CDR3 is CASSVAPGRGYEQYF. Here the CDR3 DNA reads TGTGCCAGCAGCGTAGCCCCGGGGAGGGGCTACGAGCAGTACTTC.

This chain uses TRBV11-2 with TRBJ2-7; D may be TRBD2 (6 bases). The germline gives CDR1 SGHAT, CDR2 FQNNGV. The CDR3 is 15 amino acids. Trimming removed 3 bases from V and 2 bases from J, with 14 bases in between. The CDR3 coding sequence is TGTGCCAGCAGCTTGGACGGGAGAGGGGCCTACGAGCAGTACTTC. Protein: CASSLDGRGAYEQYF.

This sequence joins TRBV25-1 and TRBJ2-2; D remains ambiguous. The CDR3 loop spans 15 amino acids. The V and J ends lost 2 bases and 5 bases respectively, with 12 bases between them. Germline CDR1 is MGHDK and CDR2 is SYGVNS. The CDR3 loop reads CASSERQVGTGELFF. For the CDR3, the DNA is TGTGCCAGCAGTGAAAGGCAGGTTGGAACCGGGGAGCTGTTTTTT.

This rearrangement joins TRBV2 to TRBJ2-7, with 11 positions matching TRBD2. This CDR3 is built from 15 residues. Germline V CDR1 and CDR2: SNHLY, FYNNEI. V shed 2 bases and J 5 bases; nucleotides not matched to a gene: 5. Here the CDR3 reads CASSEIGLAGDEQYF. In DNA form, the CDR3 reads TGTGCCAGCAGTGAAATTGGACTAGCGGGCGACGAGCAGTACTTC. The entire variable domain, with the rest obtained from reference TRBV2 and TRBJ2-7, is as follows: EPEVTQTPSHQVTQMGQEVILRCVPISNHLYFYWYRQILGQKVEFLVSFYNNEISEKSEIFDDQFSVERPDGSNFTLKIRSTKLEDSAMYFCASSEIGLAGDEQYFGPGTRLTVT.

The chain has TRBV6-1 and TRBJ2-7; 7 bases are a match to TRBD2. Germline trimming cut 8 bases from V and 6 bases from J; bases unmatched to any gene: 13. Germline-derived CDR1 and CDR2 are MNHNS and SASEGT. The CDR3 length is 14 residues. CDR3 amino acids: CASWGGGRYAEQYF. The CDR3 DNA follows: TGTGCCAGCTGGGGCGGGGGACGCTACGCCGAGCAGTACTTC.

The chain joins TRBV6-6 to TRBJ1-2, with 7 bases fitting TRBD1. The CDR3 contains 15 residues. Trimming at V came to 8 bases and at J to 8 bases, leaving 17 bases not matched to a gene. Germline V gene lookup returns CDR1 MNHNY and CDR2 SVGAGI (reference sequence). The CDR3 nucleotides read TGTGCCAGCCATTTTACAGGGGAAGGGGCCGGCGGCTACACCTTC. It specifies CASHFTGEGAGGYTF.

This clone was counted once. The V gene is TRBV5-1, the J gene TRBJ2-3, with D uncertain. Germline V gene sequence: CDR1 SGHRS, CDR2 YFSETQ. The length of the CDR3 is 13 residues. V dropped 4 bases and J dropped 1 base, with 7 bases sitting between them. CDR3 in amino acids: CASSSAGTDTQYF. The CDR3 DNA sequence: TGCGCCAGCAGCAGCGCAGGCACAGATACGCAGTATTTT.

This sequence joins TRBV6-5 and TRBJ1-5, with unresolved D. Trimming shortened V by 5 bases and J by 0 bases, and 11 bases separated the two germline ends. The germline V gene has CDR1 MNHEY and CDR2 SVGAGI. The CDR3 has 15 residues. DNA for the CDR3: TGTGCCAGCAGTCTGCAGGTAGATAGCAATCAGCCCCAGCATTTT. This sequence encodes CASSLQVDSNQPQHF.

This chain uses TRBV27 with TRBJ2-1; 10 nucleotides align to TRBD2. V was clipped by 6 bases and J by 3 bases; unmatched bases: 11. The CDR3 contains 17 residues. Germline CDR1 and CDR2: MNHEY and SMNVEV (reference sequence). DNA for the CDR3: TGTGCCAGCAGCCCTTGGTTAGCGGGAGGACTCTACAATGAGCAGTTCTTC. This sequence encodes CASSPWLAGGLYNEQFF.